These T cell receptor beta chains were read from a single sample in a study of blood T cell repertoires in COVID-19. The repertoire was sequenced with immunoSEQ multiplex PCR; TCRdb's copy has only in-frame clones and lacks some. The sample has roughly 250,000 clones, 83% seen once. The sample comprised peripheral blood. Every receptor here comes from a human donor in a cohort sampled during active COVID-19. CDR3s include the opening cysteine and the closing phenylalanine or tryptophan. A D gene is named only where the DNA matches it firmly. Not every row has a clone size; where given, it reads once, few, many or a size class.

>-|TRBD1|TRBV18|TRBJ2-7
TGTGCCAGCTCAGACCAGACAGGGCAAACCTACGAGCAGTACTTC
CASSDQTGQTYEQYF
>-|TRBD1|TRBV5-5|TRBJ2-1
TGTGCCAGCACCCTGTGGGACAGGGCCTACAATGAGCAGTTCTTC
CASTLWDRAYNEQFF
>-|TRBD2|TRBV5-8|TRBJ2-2
TGTGCCAGCAGCTTAGAGACTAGCGGTTACACCGGGGAGCTGTTTTTT
CASSLETSGYTGELFF
>-|-|TRBV10-2|TRBJ2-3
TGCGCCAGCAGTGAATGGCGGGACGGGCACAGAGATACGCAGTATTTT
CASSEWRDGHRDTQYF
>few|TRBD1|TRBV7-9|TRBJ1-6
TGTGCCAGCAGCCCAAGACAGGGTCTTGTTTCACCCCTCCACTTT
CASSPRQGLVSPLHF
>-|TRBD2|TRBV7-9|TRBJ2-3
TGTGCCAGCAGCGTTAGCGGGAGGTCCACAGATACGCAGTATTTT
CASSVSGRSTDTQYF
>once|TRBD1|TRBV19|TRBJ2-4
TGTGCCAGTACCACCGGACCGGGACAGGGCAAATACATTCAGTACTTC
CASTTGPGQGKYIQYF
>-|TRBD1|TRBV9|TRBJ1-4
TGTGCCAGCAGCGTCGTCGAAGGGGGCTTAGGTTATGGTGAAAAACTGTTTTTT
CASSVVEGGLGYGEKLFF
>once|-|TRBV11-2|TRBJ2-2
TGTGCCAGCAGCTTAGATAACACAGGGAGAGTTCTCGGGGAGCTGTTTTTT
CASSLDNTGRVLGELFF
>-|-|TRBV24-1|TRBJ1-6
TGTGCCACCTCCCGGGAGCCAAATAATTCACCCCTCCACTTT
CATSREPNNSPLHF
>-|TRBD1|TRBV5-1|TRBJ1-2
TGCGCCAGCAGCTTGGAGACAGGGCGGGACTATGGCTACACCTTC
CASSLETGRDYGYTF
>-|TRBD2|TRBV3-1/TRBV3-2|TRBJ2-2
TGTGCCAGCAGCCTGAGACTAGCGGGGAACACCGGGGAGCTGTTTTTT
CASSLRLAGNTGELFF
>-|TRBD1|TRBV7-2|TRBJ2-3
TGTGCCAGCAGCTTAGTAGGACAGGGCAGGGATACGCAGTATTTT
CASSLVGQGRDTQYF
>-|-|TRBV24-1|TRBJ1-5
TGTGCCACCAGTGGATCAGGGTTCAATCAGCCCCAGCATTTT
CATSGSGFNQPQHF
>-|TRBD1|TRBV6-5|TRBJ2-5
TGTGCCAGCACCGATCCGGGACAGGGGAAAAAGACCCAGTACTTC
CASTDPGQGKKTQYF
>-|-|TRBV28|TRBJ2-1
TGTGCCATCCTTACGGCAGGGGTTTACAATGAGCAGTTCTTC
CAILTAGVYNEQFF
>-|-|TRBV19|TRBJ1-1
TGTGCCAGTAGTATCAATACAGGGAACACTGAAGCTTTCTTT
CASSINTGNTEAFF
>-|TRBD1|TRBV24-1|TRBJ2-1
TGTGCCACCAGTAGGGATAGGACAGGGGGCAATGAGCAGTTCTTC
CATSRDRTGGNEQFF
>-|TRBD2|TRBV5-5|TRBJ2-1
TGTGCCAGCAGCCGGACTAGCGGGGGGGCTTGGAATGAGCAGTTCTTC
CASSRTSGGAWNEQFF
>once|TRBD1|TRBV7-9|TRBJ1-5
TGTGCCAGCAGCTTTTCCCGGGACAGTGGACAGCCCCAGCATTTT
CASSFSRDSGQPQHF
>once|TRBD1|TRBV30|TRBJ1-1
TGTGCCGGGGACAGAGCGAACACTGAAGCTTTCTTT
CAGDRANTEAFF
>-|-|TRBV5-1|TRBJ1-1
TGCGCCAGCAGCTTGGCCAAGATGGCAGCTAGTAGCTTGAACACTGAAGCTTTCTTT
CASSLAKMAASSLNTEAFF
>-|-|TRBV5-1|TRBJ2-7
TGCGCCAGCAGCTTGGTTCAGGGTCCTTCCTCCTACGAGCAGTACTTC
CASSLVQGPSSYEQYF
>-|-|TRBV2|TRBJ2-2
TGTGCCAGTGGAGAGACGAACACCGGGGAGCTGTTTTTT
CASGETNTGELFF
>-|TRBD1|TRBV6-5|TRBJ2-5
TGTGCCAGCAGTTACGGGGGACAGGGAGAGGGAGAGACCCAGTACTTC
CASSYGGQGEGETQYF
>-|TRBD2|TRBV11-2|TRBJ2-5
TGTGCCAGCAGCTTAGAGCCTAGCGGGGGGGCTGGTTTTCGAGAGACCCAGTACTTC
CASSLEPSGGAGFRETQYF
>-|TRBD1|TRBV28|TRBJ1-1
TGTGCCAGCAGACCTCCCCCGACAGGGCTCACTGAAGCTTTCTTT
CASRPPPTGLTEAFF
>-|TRBD1|TRBV11-1|TRBJ2-7
TGTGCCAGCAGCATACAGGGGCGGTACGAGCAGTACTTC
CASSIQGRYEQYF
>-|TRBD1|TRBV7-9|TRBJ2-1
TGTGCCAGCAGCCCTGGACAGGGGGCAGCGGTCTTC
CASSPGQGAAVF
>few|TRBD1|TRBV5-4|TRBJ1-6
TGTGCCAGCAGGGCGACAGGGAACAATTCACCCCTCCACTTT
CASRATGNNSPLHF
>-|-|TRBV30|TRBJ1-2
TGTGCCTGCCCCAGGTCGGTGCTCGAGCTCGGCTACACCTTC
CACPRSVLELGYTF
>once|-|TRBV5-1|TRBJ2-7
TGCGCCAGCAGCTTGAGGGGTCCTAAGGACTACGAGCAGTACTTC
CASSLRGPKDYEQYF
>-|TRBD1|TRBV6-4|TRBJ2-2
TGTGCCAGCAGGCGACAGGGGGCGAACACCGGGGAGCTGTTTTTT
CASRRQGANTGELFF
>-|-|TRBV5-1|TRBJ2-7
TGCGCCAGCAGCTCCCAGGTGGTCTCCTACGAGCAGTACTTC
CASSSQVVSYEQYF
>-|-|TRBV7-2|TRBJ1-1
TGTGCCAGCAGCTCGACTTACAGGGCAGGGGACACTGAAGCTTTCTTT
CASSSTYRAGDTEAFF
>-|TRBD2|TRBV13|TRBJ2-3
TGTGCCAGCAGCTTTCAGCGGGAGAGCACAGATACGCAGTATTTT
CASSFQRESTDTQYF
>-|TRBD1|TRBV18|TRBJ1-2
TGTGCCAGCTCACCGGGACAGGGGTATGGCTACACCTTC
CASSPGQGYGYTF
>-|TRBD1|TRBV5-5|TRBJ2-1
TGTGCCAGCAGCTTTGGGACAGGGTGGAATGAGCAGTTCTTC
CASSFGTGWNEQFF
>-|TRBD1|TRBV7-2|TRBJ1-2
TGTGCCAGCAGCTCTCGGACAGGAGGGACTAACTATGGCTACACCTTC
CASSSRTGGTNYGYTF
>-|-|TRBV5-1|TRBJ1-4
TGCGCCAGCAGCTTGAACACAGCTGAAAAACTGTTTTTT
CASSLNTAEKLFF
>once|TRBD2|TRBV6-5|TRBJ2-7
TGTGCCAGCAGTTACTTCAAGGGACTAGCGGCCTACGAGCAGTACTTC
CASSYFKGLAAYEQYF
>-|-|TRBV2|TRBJ1-5
TGTGCCAGCAGTCATATTGCCGGGGGGAGCAATCAGCCCCAGCATTTT
CASSHIAGGSNQPQHF
>-|-|TRBV4-2|TRBJ2-1
TGTGCCAGCAGCCAAGGGTCCAGGTCCTCCTACAATGAGCAGTTCTTC
CASSQGSRSSYNEQFF
>-|TRBD2|TRBV3-1/TRBV3-2|TRBJ2-7
TGTGCCAGCAGCCAATCCCTAGCGGGAGGGAACTACGAGCAGTACTTC
CASSQSLAGGNYEQYF
>-|TRBD1|TRBV9|TRBJ1-1
TGTGCCAGCAGCTTTTCCGGGACAGGGGAGACTGAAGCTTTCTTT
CASSFSGTGETEAFF
>-|-|TRBV5-1|TRBJ2-1
TGCGCCAGCAGTAGGTGGCTAGCGCAGAACAATGAGCAGTTCTTC
CASSRWLAQNNEQFF
>-|-|TRBV6-5|TRBJ1-2
TGTGCCAGCAGTTACTCGGGCAGCCCTAACTATGGCTACACCTTC
CASSYSGSPNYGYTF
>-|TRBD1|TRBV18|TRBJ1-2
TGTGCCAGCTCACCGGCCGGACAGGGGTATACCTATGGCTACACCTTC
CASSPAGQGYTYGYTF
>-|TRBD1|TRBV11-2|TRBJ2-2
TGTGCCAGCAGCACGGGACAGGGAATCCCCGGGGAGCTGTTTTTT
CASSTGQGIPGELFF
>once|-|TRBV28|TRBJ1-1
TGTGCCAGCAGAAAGGACGCGGGGGGCACTGAAGCTTTCTTT
CASRKDAGGTEAFF
>-|TRBD1|TRBV6-6|TRBJ2-7
TGTGCCAGCAGTCAGAGGAACCCGGGACAGGGCTCCTACGAGCAGTACTTC
CASSQRNPGQGSYEQYF